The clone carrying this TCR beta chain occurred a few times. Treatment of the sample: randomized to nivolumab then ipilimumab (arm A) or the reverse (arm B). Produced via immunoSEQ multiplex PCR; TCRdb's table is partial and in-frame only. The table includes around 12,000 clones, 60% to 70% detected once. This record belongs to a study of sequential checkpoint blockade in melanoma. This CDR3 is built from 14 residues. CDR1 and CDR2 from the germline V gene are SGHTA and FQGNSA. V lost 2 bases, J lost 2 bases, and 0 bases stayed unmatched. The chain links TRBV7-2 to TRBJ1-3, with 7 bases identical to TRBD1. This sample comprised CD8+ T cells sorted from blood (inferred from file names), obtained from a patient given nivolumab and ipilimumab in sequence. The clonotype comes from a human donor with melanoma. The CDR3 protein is CASSLTGAGNTIYF. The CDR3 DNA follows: TGTGCCAGCAGCTTAACAGGGGCTGGAAACACCATATATTTT.